This T cell receptor beta chain was sequenced in a study of identical twins. Comment on this clonotype: Its specificity is unknown.

TCRdb re-called the 5' RACE reads through MiXCR, storing one row per CDR3 protein. The data hold hundreds of thousands of distinct CDR3 sequences, with more than 9% observed a single time. The V gene's germline CDR1 is DFQATT and CDR2 SNEGSKA (reference sequence). The J segment lost 2 bases and the V segment lost 3 bases, leaving 7 bases of the junction unmatched. The CDR3 contains 15 residues. Study observations and caveats: Models underpredicted monozygotic twin sharing of out-of-frame TCR alpha.

In addition, the sample was reused for a study of yellow fever vaccine responses in identical twins.

The J gene is TRBJ2-3, the V gene TRBV20-1, with 8 positions matching TRBD2. The sample taken for sequencing was CD8+ T cells sorted from blood. The clonotype originates from a woman between 18 and 30 years old in good health. CDR3 sequence reads: CSASFTSGSTDTQYF. CDR3 coding DNA: TGCAGTGCTAGTTTCACTAGCGGCTCCACAGATACGCAGTATTTT.